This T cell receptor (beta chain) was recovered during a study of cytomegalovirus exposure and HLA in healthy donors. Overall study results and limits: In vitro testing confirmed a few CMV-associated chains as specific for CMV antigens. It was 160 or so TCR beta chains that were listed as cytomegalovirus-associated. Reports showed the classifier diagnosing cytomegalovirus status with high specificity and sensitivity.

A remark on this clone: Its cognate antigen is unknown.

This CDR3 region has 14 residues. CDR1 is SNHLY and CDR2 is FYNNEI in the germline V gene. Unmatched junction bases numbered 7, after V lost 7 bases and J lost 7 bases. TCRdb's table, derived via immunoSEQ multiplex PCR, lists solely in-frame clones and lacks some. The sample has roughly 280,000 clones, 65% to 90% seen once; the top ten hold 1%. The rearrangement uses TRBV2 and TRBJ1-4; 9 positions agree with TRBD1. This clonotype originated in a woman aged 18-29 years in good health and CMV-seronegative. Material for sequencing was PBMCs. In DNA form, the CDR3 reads TGTGCCAGCACCCTACAGGGGGCGGGTGAAAAACTGTTTTTT. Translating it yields CASTLQGAGEKLFF.